This passage covers 32 T cell receptor beta chains from one sample sequenced in a study of T-cell memory formation after mild COVID-19. One entry per CDR3 protein results from TCRdb running MiXCR on the 5' RACE reads. The sample consists of about 250,000 distinct CDR3 sequences, around 15% of them appearing once. The source material was PBMCs or a T cell subset sorted from them (not recorded which). These receptors all stem from a man aged 18 to 35 who had mild COVID-19 (a few samples of this study predate the infection). Cell type and time point are not known.

The chain links TRBV5-1 to TRBJ2-1; D gene unclear. Germline V gives CDR1 SGHRS, CDR2 YFSETQ. V lost 0 bases, J lost 6 bases, and 10 bases lay in between. The CDR3 runs to 14 residues. CDR3 loop: CASSLVKVPNEQFF. CDR3 in DNA: TGCGCCAGCAGCTTGGTCAAAGTTCCCAATGAGCAGTTCTTC.

CDR3 bases: TGCAGCGTCCGACGGTCAGATACGCAGTATTTT. It codes for CSVRRSDTQYF. This chain uses TRBV29-1 with TRBJ2-3; D unclear. Germline V lookup: CDR1 SQVTM, CDR2 ANQGSEA. V lost 6 bases and J lost 4, with 8 bases in between. The CDR3 covers 11 residues.

This clonotype was seen repeatedly, ten times or more. The chain employs TRBV7-3 and TRBJ2-3; 11 bases agree with TRBD2. The V gene end was trimmed by 5 bases and the J gene end by 3 bases; junction bases not matched to a gene: 7. The CDR3 loop spans 16 amino acids. Per the germline V gene, CDR1 is SGHTA and CDR2 is FQGTGA. CDR3 amino acids: CASSRSGGAPTDTQYF. CDR3 nucleotide sequence: TGTGCCAGCAGCCGTAGCGGGGGGGCCCCTACAGATACGCAGTATTTT. Filled out from reference TRBV7-3 and TRBJ2-3, the complete variable domain reads GAGVSQTPSNKVTEKGKYVELRCDPISGHTALYWYRQSLGQGPEFLIYFQGTGAADDSGLPNDRFFAVRPEGSVSTLKIQRTERGDSAVYLCASSRSGGAPTDTQYFGPGTRLTVL.

V and J are TRBV7-3 and TRBJ1-2; no reliable D call. Trimming removed 2 bases from V and 3 bases from J, with 7 bases in between. Germline V gene data show CDR1 as SGHTA and CDR2 as FQGTGA. The CDR3 contains 13 residues. The CDR3 nucleotides read TGTGCCAGCAGCTTACGCTCGGACTATGGCTACACCTTC. Translated: CASSLRSDYGYTF. Full variable domain (outside the CDR3, taken from reference TRBV7-3 and TRBJ1-2): GAGVSQTPSNKVTEKGKYVELRCDPISGHTALYWYRQSLGQGPEFLIYFQGTGAADDSGLPNDRFFAVRPEGSVSTLKIQRTERGDSAVYLCASSLRSDYGYTFGSGTRLTVV.

The genes are TRBV7-9 and TRBJ2-5; a weak D match, TRBD2 (6 bases). CDR1 and CDR2 (germline): SEHNR, FQNEAQ (reference sequence). The length of the CDR3 is 14 residues. V lost 3 bases, J lost 5 bases, and 13 bases lay in between. Here the CDR3 reads CASSFQSGVETQYF. The CDR3 DNA reads TGTGCCAGCAGCTTTCAATCGGGGGTCGAGACCCAGTACTTC. Full variable domain (outside the CDR3, taken from reference TRBV7-9 and TRBJ2-5): DTGVSQNPRHKITKRGQNVTFRCDPISEHNRLYWYRQTLGQGPEFLTYFQNEAQLEKSRLLSDRFSAERPKGSFSTLEIQRTEQGDSAMYLCASSFQSGVETQYFGPGTRLLVL.

This clonotype occurred many times. The chain employs TRBV10-3 and TRBJ1-3; 7 bases agree with TRBD1. Looked up from germline, CDR1 is ENHRY and CDR2 is SYGVKD. CDR3 length: 14 amino acids. Trimming cost V 5 bases and J 0 bases; bases outside gene matches: 1. The CDR3 DNA is TGTGCCATCAGTAGGGACAGCTCTGGAAACACCATATATTTT. Its translation is CAISRDSSGNTIYF.

This clonotype was counted a few times. For the CDR3, the DNA is TGCAGTGCTAGACCCAGCACCGGGGAGCTGTTTTTT. Translating gives CSARPSTGELFF. The chain joins TRBV20-1 to TRBJ2-2; D uncertain. V gave up 2 bases and J gave up 4 bases, with 5 bases separating them. The CDR3 runs to 12 residues. Germline V gene data show CDR1 as DFQATT and CDR2 as SNEGSKA (reference sequence).

The rearrangement links TRBV5-4 to TRBJ1-1, with D possibly matching TRBD1 (5 bases). V was cut by 2 bases and J by 3 bases, with 11 bases left in between. This CDR3 contains 14 residues. Germline-derived CDR1 and CDR2 are SGHNT and YYREEE (reference sequence). CDR3 DNA sequence: TGTGCCAGCAGCTTACGGGGGAGCTACACTGAAGCTTTCTTT. Encoded protein: CASSLRGSYTEAFF.

This clonotype appeared a single time. A read error may account for a junction end that differs from germline. The genes are TRBV4-2 and TRBJ2-7, with D perhaps TRBD1 (6 bases). This CDR3 comprises 17 residues. Germline CDR1 LGHNA, CDR2 YNFKEQ. CDR3 nucleotides: TGTGCAAGCAGCCAAGGGGGTTGGGATCAGGGCCCCTACGAGCAGTACTTC. Translated, it gives CASSQGGWDQGPYEQYF.

This chain uses TRBV18 with TRBJ1-1; tentatively, D is TRBD1 (6 bases). This CDR3 is 16 amino acids long. The V gene's germline CDR1 is KGHSH and CDR2 LQKENI. With 3 bases removed from V and 6 bases from J, the gap between germline ends came to 20 bases. The CDR3 is CASSPSRGAINAEAFF. The CDR3 DNA is TGTGCCAGCTCACCTTCCAGGGGCGCTATTAACGCTGAAGCTTTCTTT.

This clonotype was detected many times. The J gene is TRBJ2-3, the V gene TRBV20-1, with a possible D match to TRBD1 (5 bases). The V end was cut by 2 bases, the J end by 3 bases, with 9 bases between. Germline loops: CDR1 DFQATT, CDR2 SNEGSKA (reference sequence). There are 13 residues in the CDR3. The CDR3 loop is CSARLPGTDTQYF. CDR3 nucleotides: TGCAGTGCTAGACTCCCAGGGACAGATACGCAGTATTTT.

The chain is built from TRBV18 and TRBJ2-1, with 9 bases identical to TRBD1. This CDR3 has 18 amino acids. V lost 3 bases and J lost 0; bases outside the gene matches: 9. In germline, CDR1 is KGHSH, CDR2 LQKENI. The CDR3 DNA sequence: TGTGCCAGCTCACCCTTGGGACAGGGCCTAAGCTCCTACAATGAGCAGTTCTTC. Its translation: CASSPLGQGLSSYNEQFF.

This clonotype has only a few counts. The J gene is TRBJ1-2, the V gene TRBV7-9; perhaps TRBD1 as D (6 bases). This CDR3 spans 16 amino acids. V shed 5 bases and J shed 5 bases, with 21 bases lying between them. From germline, CDR1 is SEHNR and CDR2 FQNEAQ (reference sequence). CDR3 loop: CASSLLRGATGYGYTF. The CDR3 DNA is TGTGCCAGCAGCCTCCTAAGGGGGGCAACTGGGTATGGCTACACCTTC.

This clonotype was observed a few times. The V gene is TRBV5-1, the J gene TRBJ1-1, with a weak D call TRBD1 (5 bases). This CDR3 spans 12 amino acids. Germline values: CDR1 SGHRS, CDR2 YFSETQ. The V end lost 1 base, the J end lost 6 bases, and 7 bases lay between the germline ends. CDR3: CASSLMGAEAFF. CDR3 in DNA: TGCGCCAGCAGCTTGATGGGGGCTGAAGCTTTCTTT. The full variable domain, with the rest looked up from reference TRBV5-1 and TRBJ1-1, is KAGVTQTPRYLIKTRGQQVTLSCSPISGHRSVSWYQQTPGQGLQFLFEYFSETQRNKGNFPGRFSGRQFSNSRSEMNVSTLELGDSALYLCASSLMGAEAFFGQGTRLTVV.

This rearrangement joins TRBV20-1 to TRBJ1-1; D remains ambiguous. Germline lookup yields CDR1 DFQATT and CDR2 SNEGSKA (reference sequence). The CDR3 is made up of 13 amino acids. V shed 3 bases and J shed 0 bases, with 8 bases lying between them. CDR3 DNA: TGCAGTGCTAGTAGTCCGATGAACACTGAAGCTTTCTTT. Its protein product is CSASSPMNTEAFF.

The chain joins TRBV5-1 to TRBJ1-1; D might be TRBD1 (6 bases). The V end lost 3 bases, the J end lost 3 bases, and 9 bases lay between the germline ends. Looked up from germline, CDR1 is SGHRS and CDR2 is YFSETQ. This CDR3 spans 13 amino acids. CDR3 in DNA: TGCGCCAGCAGCTGGCGACAGGACACTGAAGCTTTCTTT. Protein: CASSWRQDTEAFF.

The table lists this clonotype with a few counts. The genes are TRBV7-2 and TRBJ2-2, with a weak D call TRBD2 (6 bases). The CDR3 sequence is 14 residues long. V dropped 7 bases and J dropped 6 bases, with 15 bases sitting between them. Germline values: CDR1 SGHTA, CDR2 FQGNSA. In nucleotides, the CDR3 is TGTGCCAGCAAACGGGGGAAGAGTTCCGGGGAGCTGTTTTTT. Protein: CASKRGKSSGELFF.

This clonotype was observed a few times. V and J are TRBV19 and TRBJ2-3, with 8 nucleotides matching TRBD1. The CDR3 totals 13 residues. Germline V gene data show CDR1 as LNHDA and CDR2 as SQIVND (reference sequence). J was trimmed by 3 bases and V by 10 bases; bases with no gene match: 6. The CDR3 here is CAIAGTGTDTQYF. The CDR3 DNA reads as TGTGCCATCGCCGGGACAGGTACAGATACGCAGTATTTT.

This clonotype was found once. This rearrangement joins TRBV12-5 to TRBJ1-1; no clear D. Germline V gene sequence: CDR1 LGHNT, CDR2 FRNRAP. Trimming shortened V by 6 bases and J by 4 bases, and 15 bases separated the two germline ends. The length of the CDR3 is 14 residues. Here the CDR3 reads CASGPARMGTEAFF. CDR3 sequence (DNA): TGTGCTAGTGGCCCTGCCCGGATGGGCACTGAAGCTTTCTTT.

The V call is TRBV11-2, the J call TRBJ1-4, with D maybe TRBD1 (5 bases). The germline V and J ends were trimmed by 2 bases and 7 bases, with 8 bases remaining between them. Germline values: CDR1 SGHAT, CDR2 FQNNGV. This CDR3 comprises 13 residues. The CDR3 is CASSLWGGEKLFF. CDR3 DNA: TGTGCCAGCAGCTTATGGGGGGGTGAAAAACTGTTTTTT.

This sequence joins TRBV4-1 and TRBJ1-2; tentative D call: TRBD1 (6 bases). CDR1 MGHRA and CDR2 YSYEKL come from the germline V gene. CDR3 size: 14 residues. The V and J ends lost 3 bases and 7 bases respectively, with 15 bases between them. CDR3 residues: CASSHPGVEFGYTF. Written as DNA, the CDR3 is TGCGCCAGCAGCCACCCAGGGGTAGAGTTTGGCTACACCTTC.

This clonotype was seen many times. The V call is TRBV7-2, the J call TRBJ2-3, with a possible D match to TRBD1 (6 bases). V lost 4 bases, J lost 1 base, and 15 bases lay in between. Germline V lookup: CDR1 SGHTA, CDR2 FQGNSA. CDR3 size: 16 residues. The CDR3: CASSSPRGWRTDTQYF. DNA of the CDR3: TGTGCCAGCAGCTCGCCTAGGGGGTGGCGCACAGATACGCAGTATTTT.

This clonotype showed up just a few times. The chain carries TRBV7-9 and TRBJ2-1; 7 positions agree with TRBD1. The CDR3 runs 13 residues. The germline V gene has CDR1 SEHNR and CDR2 FQNEAQ (reference sequence). V dropped 5 bases and J dropped 6; count of bases not matched to a gene: 4. In nucleotides, the CDR3 is TGTGCCAGCAGCCCGGGACAGATCAATGAGCAGTTCTTC. Encoded protein: CASSPGQINEQFF.

This clonotype has just a few counts. The gene calls are TRBV3-1 and TRBJ1-5; D call uncertain. The CDR3 loop spans 14 amino acids. With 4 bases removed from V and 5 bases from J, the gap between germline ends came to 12 bases. Germline loops: CDR1 LGHDT, CDR2 YNNKEL (reference sequence). The CDR3 is CASSLQSSHQPQHF. In nucleotides, the CDR3 is TGTGCCAGCAGCCTTCAGTCGTCCCATCAGCCCCAGCATTTT.

The chain employs TRBV20-1 and TRBJ1-5, with 8 bases aligning to TRBD1. Germline V lookup: CDR1 DFQATT, CDR2 SNEGSKA (reference sequence). The CDR3 length is 13 residues. J gave up 7 bases and V 6 bases, and 8 bases lay outside the gene matches. DNA of the CDR3: TGCAGTGCCGACAGGGGATTCGACCAGCCCCAGCATTTT. It codes for CSADRGFDQPQHF.

This clonotype showed up just a few times. J is TRBJ2-5 and V is TRBV7-2; weak D call: TRBD1 (6 bases). Per germline, CDR1 SGHTA and CDR2 FQGNSA. Trimming removed 5 bases from V and 3 bases from J, with 10 bases in between. CDR3 size: 13 residues. The CDR3 loop reads CASSRTAKETQYF. The CDR3 nucleotides are TGTGCCAGCAGCCGGACAGCAAAAGAGACCCAGTACTTC. The entire variable domain, with the rest obtained from reference TRBV7-2 and TRBJ2-5, is as follows: GAGVSQSPSNKVTEKGKDVELRCDPISGHTALYWYRQSLGQGLEFLIYFQGNSAPDKSGLPSDRFSAERTGGSVSTLTIQRTQQEDSAVYLCASSRTAKETQYFGPGTRLLVL.

The rearrangement links TRBV20-1 to TRBJ1-1; TRBD1 aligns across 9 bases. The germline V gene has CDR1 DFQATT and CDR2 SNEGSKA (reference sequence). Trimming cost V 8 bases and J 3 bases; bases outside gene matches: 10. The CDR3 is made up of 14 amino acids. In nucleotides, the CDR3 is TGCAGTACCGGGACAGGGTTTTCTGACACTGAAGCTTTCTTT. This codes for CSTGTGFSDTEAFF.

There are many counts of this clonotype. The chain is built from TRBV12-3 or TRBV12-4 and TRBJ2-7, with D possibly called TRBD1 or TRBD2 (5 bases each). V lost 6 bases and J 6 bases, leaving 15 bases between the germline ends. This CDR3 is built from 13 residues. The chain's CDR3 is CASRNSGTGEQYF. Written as DNA, the CDR3 is TGTGCCAGCAGGAACTCCGGGACCGGCGAGCAGTACTTC.

This clonotype was counted ten times or more. The CDR3 DNA sequence: TGTGCCAGCAGTTTCGGGGGAGGCTACACCTTC. Translated: CASSFGGGYTF. V usage is TRBV12-3 or TRBV12-4 and J usage is TRBJ1-2; TRBD1 is a possible D gene (5 bases). Deletions cut 3 bases from V and 8 bases from J, with 7 bases between. The CDR3 is made up of 11 amino acids.

There are a few counts of this clonotype. The chain combines TRBV12-3 or TRBV12-4 with TRBJ1-5; D possibly corresponds to TRBD1 (5 bases). The CDR3 spans 15 residues. V was cut by 3 bases and J by 7 bases, with 16 bases left in between. The CDR3 DNA reads as TGTGCCAGCAGTTTTGCAGTGGGGGTAGGGCAGCCCCAGCATTTT. It codes for CASSFAVGVGQPQHF.

Only a few counts were recorded for this clonotype. The gene calls are TRBV7-9 and TRBJ2-3, with 10 bases aligning to TRBD1. Germline CDR1 and CDR2: SEHNR and FQNEAQ (reference sequence). The CDR3 is made up of 14 amino acids. V lost 10 bases, J lost 0 bases, and 4 bases stayed unmatched. CDR3 DNA sequence: TGTGCCACCCCGGGACAGGGGAGCACAGATACGCAGTATTTT. Amino acid sequence: CATPGQGSTDTQYF.

For the CDR3, the DNA is TGCGCCAGCAGCTCAGGGGATGAGCAGTTCTTC. Translating it yields CASSSGDEQFF. This chain connects TRBV5-1 to TRBJ2-1; perhaps TRBD1 as D (6 bases). Per the germline V gene, CDR1 is SGHRS and CDR2 is YFSETQ. Trimming took off 3 bases at V and 8 bases at J, with 6 bases between the two ends. The CDR3 loop spans 11 amino acids.